What follows is one T cell receptor beta chain and its context. This clonotype was seen at least ten times. No antigen is known for it. No per-base quality is available; no much larger clone lies one base away. A distance of 11 bases separates the germline ends of V and J, which lose 0 bases and 3 bases respectively. The CDR3 covers 16 residues, taking in both the cysteine and the phenylalanine. Only the CDR3 part of the read is kept: 48 bases, read in frame from the first base. Sequences LNHNV (CDR1) and YYDKDF (CDR2) are obtained from the germline V gene (reference sequence). The treatment or condition label of this sample denotes: allogeneic hematopoietic cell transplantation with graft depleted of TCRalphabeta T cells and CD19 B cells. Transplant recipients were children who received TCRalphabeta/CD19-depleted allogeneic hematopoietic cell grafts. The source of the sample is a study of T-cell reconstitution after alpha-beta-depleted transplantation in children (dated by TCRdb to between 2015 and 2016). With regard to the full study: T-cell immune reconstitution after TCRalphabeta/CD19-depleted allogeneic hematopoietic cell transplantation in children was quantitatively tracked in the study by means of TCR repertoire profiling. Points the paper makes about the study in general: Hyperexpanded clone frequencies declined over subsequent months; after one year, T-cell counts and TCRbeta diversity were mostly attributed to newly produced T cells. The apparently early alphabetaT-cell count recovery about two months after transplant was reportedly dependent on only several hundred rapidly expanded clones derived from non-depleted graft cells. In some patients, high TCRbeta diversity at day 60 was attributed to recipient T cells and intrathymic progenitors that had survived conditioning.

The library was made by PCR. TCRdb records Illumina HiSeq 2500 as the sequencer. To normalize quantification of the TCRbeta repertoire, the TCR libraries were built with molecular barcoding that relied on unique molecular identifiers. TCRdb reprocessing: public reads trimmed at Q25 with fastp, clones called with MiXCR, in-frame beta chains kept. All rows with the same CDR3 protein become a single entry with the most common DNA and genes. This sample holds around 6,700 distinct CDR3 sequences; approximately 12% were observed only once. The top ten clones comprise 20% to 25% of the sample. The V gene is TRBV15 and the J gene is TRBJ2-2; no D gene is confidently identified. Sequenced here: PBMCs, mostly from graft donor cells, sampled 180 days after TCRalphabeta/CD19-depleted stem cell transplant. The source of this sequence is a child in the first two years of life who had a stem cell transplant for acute myeloid leukemia, so the T cells may come from the graft donor. The DNA reads as follows: TGTGCCACCAGCAGAGAACCTATGACCCACACCGGGGAGCTGTTTTTT. Its amino acids are CATSREPMTHTGELFF.